This TCR beta chain was sequenced in a study of blood T cell repertoires in COVID-19. Study in general: The study drew acute and convalescent COVID-19 samples from the United States, Italy and Spain.

The CDR3 covers 14 residues. In the original analysis: Amplification from reference gene primers served as the basis for estimated nucleated cell counts. Sequencing used immunoSEQ multiplex PCR; TCRdb keeps in-frame clones, though not all of them. From that table come the V and J calls and clone size; the DNA was used to work out D and trimming. Among approximately 290,000 clones listed, 75% to 90% were seen once. The rearrangement links TRBV5-3 to TRBJ1-2, with D perhaps TRBD1 (6 bases). TRBV5-3 counts as an open reading frame of uncertain function. The sequence derives from a woman aged 55-69 years with acute or convalescent COVID-19. Input material: peripheral blood. CDR3 amino acids: CATLGTTVNYGYTF. In nucleotides, the CDR3 is TGTGCTACCTTAGGGACAACCGTCAACTATGGCTACACCTTC.